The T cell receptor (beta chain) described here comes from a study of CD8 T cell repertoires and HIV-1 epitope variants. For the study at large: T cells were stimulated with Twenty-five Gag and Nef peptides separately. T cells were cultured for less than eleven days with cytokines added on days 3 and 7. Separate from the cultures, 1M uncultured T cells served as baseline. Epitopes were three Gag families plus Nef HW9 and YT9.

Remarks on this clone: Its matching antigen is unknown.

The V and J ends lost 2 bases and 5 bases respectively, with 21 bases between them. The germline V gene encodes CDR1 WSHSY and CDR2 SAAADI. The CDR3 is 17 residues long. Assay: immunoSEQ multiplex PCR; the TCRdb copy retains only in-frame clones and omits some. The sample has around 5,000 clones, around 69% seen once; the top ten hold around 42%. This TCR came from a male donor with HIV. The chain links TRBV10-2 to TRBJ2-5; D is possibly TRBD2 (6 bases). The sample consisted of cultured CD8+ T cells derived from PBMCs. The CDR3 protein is CASSENDGTPEGETQYF. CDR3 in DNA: TGCGCCAGCAGTGAGAACGATGGGACTCCGGAGGGGGAGACCCAGTACTTC.